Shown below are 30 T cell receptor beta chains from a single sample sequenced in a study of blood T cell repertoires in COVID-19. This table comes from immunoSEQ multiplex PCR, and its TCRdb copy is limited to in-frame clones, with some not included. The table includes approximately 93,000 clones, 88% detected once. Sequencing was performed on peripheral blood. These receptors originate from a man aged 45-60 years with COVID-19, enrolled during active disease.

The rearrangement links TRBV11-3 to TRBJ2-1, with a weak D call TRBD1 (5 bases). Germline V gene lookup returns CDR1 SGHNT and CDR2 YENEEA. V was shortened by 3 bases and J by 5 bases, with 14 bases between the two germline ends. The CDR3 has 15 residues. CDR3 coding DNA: TGTGCCAGCAGCTTTGGGGCAGGGTTGAACAATGAGCAGTTCTTC. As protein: CASSFGAGLNNEQFF.

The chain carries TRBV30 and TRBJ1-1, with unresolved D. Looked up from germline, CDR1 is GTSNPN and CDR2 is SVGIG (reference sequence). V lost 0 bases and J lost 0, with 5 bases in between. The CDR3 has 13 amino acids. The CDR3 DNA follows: TGTGCCTGGAGTGTACACCTGAACACTGAAGCTTTCTTT. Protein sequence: CAWSVHLNTEAFF.

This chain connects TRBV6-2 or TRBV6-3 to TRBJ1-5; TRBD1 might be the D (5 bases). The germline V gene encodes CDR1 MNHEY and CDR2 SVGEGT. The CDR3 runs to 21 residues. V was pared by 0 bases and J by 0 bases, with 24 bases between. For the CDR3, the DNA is TGTGCCAGCAGTTACTCGAAGTTTAGGGCAGGGTTTACCAATAGCAATCAGCCCCAGCATTTT. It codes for CASSYSKFRAGFTNSNQPQHF.

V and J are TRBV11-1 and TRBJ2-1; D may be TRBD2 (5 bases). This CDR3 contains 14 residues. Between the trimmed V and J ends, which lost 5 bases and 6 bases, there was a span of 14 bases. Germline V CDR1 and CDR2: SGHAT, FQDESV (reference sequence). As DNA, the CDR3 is TGTGCCAGCAGCCGGAGGTTGGGTAGCAATGAGCAGTTCTTC. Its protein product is CASSRRLGSNEQFF.

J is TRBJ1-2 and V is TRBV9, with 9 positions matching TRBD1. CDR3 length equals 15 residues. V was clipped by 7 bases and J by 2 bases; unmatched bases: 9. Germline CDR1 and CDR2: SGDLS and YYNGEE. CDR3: CASFTRDRDNYGYTF. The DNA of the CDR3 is TGTGCCAGCTTTACCCGGGACAGGGACAACTATGGCTACACCTTC.

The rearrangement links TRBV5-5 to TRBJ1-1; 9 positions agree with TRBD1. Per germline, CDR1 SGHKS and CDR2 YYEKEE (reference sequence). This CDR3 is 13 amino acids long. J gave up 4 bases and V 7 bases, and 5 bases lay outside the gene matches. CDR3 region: CASGTGLATEAFF. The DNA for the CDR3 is TGTGCCAGCGGGACAGGGTTGGCCACTGAAGCTTTCTTT.

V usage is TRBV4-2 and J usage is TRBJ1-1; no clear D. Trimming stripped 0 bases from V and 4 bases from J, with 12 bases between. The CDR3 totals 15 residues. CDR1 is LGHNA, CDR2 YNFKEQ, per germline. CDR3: CASSQDYSRRTEAFF. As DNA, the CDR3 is TGTGCCAGCAGCCAAGATTATAGTCGCCGCACTGAAGCTTTCTTT.

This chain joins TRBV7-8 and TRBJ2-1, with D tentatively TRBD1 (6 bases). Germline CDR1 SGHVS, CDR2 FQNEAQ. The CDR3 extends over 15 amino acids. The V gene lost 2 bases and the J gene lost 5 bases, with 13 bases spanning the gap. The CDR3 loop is CASSLWNRDHNEQFF. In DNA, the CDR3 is TGTGCCAGCAGCTTATGGAACAGGGACCACAATGAGCAGTTCTTC.

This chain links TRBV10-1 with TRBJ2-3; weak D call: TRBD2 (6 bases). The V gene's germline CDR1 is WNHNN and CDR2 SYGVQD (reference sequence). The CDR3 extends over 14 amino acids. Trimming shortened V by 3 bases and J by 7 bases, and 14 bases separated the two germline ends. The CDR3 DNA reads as TGCGCCAGCAGTGAATCCTTCAGCGGGTATACGCAGTATTTT. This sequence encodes CASSESFSGYTQYF.

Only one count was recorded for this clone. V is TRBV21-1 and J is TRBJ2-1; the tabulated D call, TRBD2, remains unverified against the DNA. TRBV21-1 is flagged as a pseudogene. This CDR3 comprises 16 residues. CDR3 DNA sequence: TGTGCCAGCAGCAGGACCCCACAGGGAGGGGACAATGAGCAGTTCTTC. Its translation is CASSRTPQGGDNEQFF.

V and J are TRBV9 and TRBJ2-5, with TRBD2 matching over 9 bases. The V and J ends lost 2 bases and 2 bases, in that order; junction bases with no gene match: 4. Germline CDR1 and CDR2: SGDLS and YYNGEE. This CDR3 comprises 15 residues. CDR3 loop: CASSVRGGRQETQYF. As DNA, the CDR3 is TGTGCCAGCAGCGTGCGGGGGGGCCGACAAGAGACCCAGTACTTC.

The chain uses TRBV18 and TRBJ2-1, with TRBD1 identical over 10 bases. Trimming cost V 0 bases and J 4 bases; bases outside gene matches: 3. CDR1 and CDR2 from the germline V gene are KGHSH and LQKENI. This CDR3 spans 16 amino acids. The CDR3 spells CASSPPGTGAYNEQFF. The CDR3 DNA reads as TGTGCCAGCTCACCACCCGGGACAGGGGCATACAATGAGCAGTTCTTC.

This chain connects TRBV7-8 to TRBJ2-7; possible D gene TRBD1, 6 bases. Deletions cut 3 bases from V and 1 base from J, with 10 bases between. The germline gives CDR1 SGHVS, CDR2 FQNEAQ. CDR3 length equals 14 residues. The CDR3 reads CASSLSDRSYEQYF. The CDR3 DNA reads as TGTGCCAGCAGCTTGTCGGACAGATCCTACGAGCAGTACTTC.

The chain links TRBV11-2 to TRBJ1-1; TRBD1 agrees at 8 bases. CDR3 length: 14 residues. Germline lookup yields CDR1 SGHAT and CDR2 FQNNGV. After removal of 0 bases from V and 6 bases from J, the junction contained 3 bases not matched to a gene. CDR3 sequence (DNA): TGTGCCAGCAGCTTAGAAGGGACAGGTGCTGAAGCTTTCTTT. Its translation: CASSLEGTGAEAFF.

The CDR3 sequence is CASSLVGGSYNEQFF. CDR3 coding DNA: TGTGCCAGCAGTTTAGTCGGGGGGTCCTACAATGAGCAGTTCTTC. This sequence joins TRBV27 and TRBJ2-1, with 7 bases aligning to TRBD2. CDR3 length: 15 amino acids. In germline, CDR1 is MNHEY, CDR2 SMNVEV (reference sequence). V dropped 2 bases and J dropped 1; count of bases not matched to a gene: 2.

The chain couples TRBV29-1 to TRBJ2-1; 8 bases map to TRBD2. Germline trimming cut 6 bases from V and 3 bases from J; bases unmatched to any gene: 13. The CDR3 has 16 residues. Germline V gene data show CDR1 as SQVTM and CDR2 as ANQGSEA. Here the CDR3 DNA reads TGCAGCGTCAAAGGGGGAAGCGGGGGCCTCTACAATGAGCAGTTCTTC. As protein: CSVKGGSGGLYNEQFF.

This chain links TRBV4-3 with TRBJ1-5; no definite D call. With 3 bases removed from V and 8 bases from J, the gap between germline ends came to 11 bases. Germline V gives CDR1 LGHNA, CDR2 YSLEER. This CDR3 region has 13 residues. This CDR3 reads CASSQAWGEPQHF. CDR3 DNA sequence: TGCGCCAGCAGCCAGGCTTGGGGAGAGCCCCAGCATTTT.

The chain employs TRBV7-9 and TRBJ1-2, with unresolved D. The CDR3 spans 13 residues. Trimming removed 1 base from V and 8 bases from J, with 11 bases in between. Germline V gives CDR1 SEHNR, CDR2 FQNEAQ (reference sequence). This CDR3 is CASSLDTAVGYTF. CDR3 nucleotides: TGTGCCAGCAGCTTAGACACAGCCGTAGGCTACACCTTC.

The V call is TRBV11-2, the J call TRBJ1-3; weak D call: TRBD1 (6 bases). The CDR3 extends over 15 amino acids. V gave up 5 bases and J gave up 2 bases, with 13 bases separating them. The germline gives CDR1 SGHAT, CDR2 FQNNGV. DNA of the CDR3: TGTGCCAGCAGCCCCAATGGACAGCCTGGAAACACCATATATTTT. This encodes CASSPNGQPGNTIYF. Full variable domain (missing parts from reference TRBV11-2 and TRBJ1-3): EAGVAQSPRYKIIEKRQSVAFWCNPISGHATLYWYQQILGQGPKLLIQFQNNGVVDDSQLPKDRFSAERLKGVDSTLKIQPAKLEDSAVYLCASSPNGQPGNTIYFGEGSWLTVV.

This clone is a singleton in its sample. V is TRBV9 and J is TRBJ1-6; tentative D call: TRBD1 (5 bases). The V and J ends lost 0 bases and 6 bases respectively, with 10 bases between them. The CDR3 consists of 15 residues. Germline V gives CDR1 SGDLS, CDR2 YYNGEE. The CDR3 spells CASSVGGGGNSPLHF. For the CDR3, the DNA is TGTGCCAGCAGCGTAGGCGGGGGGGGTAATTCACCCCTCCACTTT.

The DNA of the CDR3 is TGTGCCAGCAGCTTTAGTGGCTCCTACGAGCAGTACTTC. This encodes CASSFSGSYEQYF. This sequence joins TRBV11-2 and TRBJ2-7; D is unclear. V shed 3 bases and J shed 0 bases, with 6 bases lying between them. The CDR3 has 13 residues. The germline CDR1 and CDR2 sequences are SGHAT and FQNNGV.

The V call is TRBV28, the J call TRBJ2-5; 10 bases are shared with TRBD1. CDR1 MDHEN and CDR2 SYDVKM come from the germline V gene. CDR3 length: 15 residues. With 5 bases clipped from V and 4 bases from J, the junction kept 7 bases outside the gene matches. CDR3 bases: TGTGCCAGCAGTCCGACAGGGGGCAAGGGAGAGACCCAGTACTTC. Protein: CASSPTGGKGETQYF.

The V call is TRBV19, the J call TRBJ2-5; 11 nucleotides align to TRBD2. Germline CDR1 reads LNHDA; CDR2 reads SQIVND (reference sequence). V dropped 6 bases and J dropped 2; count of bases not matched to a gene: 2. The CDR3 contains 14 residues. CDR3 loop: CASRTSGGQETQYF. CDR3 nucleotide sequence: TGTGCCAGTAGAACTAGCGGGGGTCAAGAGACCCAGTACTTC.

The CDR3 here is CASSSQGGSYNEQFF. CDR3 DNA sequence: TGTGCCAGCAGCTCCCAAGGGGGCTCCTACAATGAGCAGTTCTTC. The rearrangement uses TRBV7-3 and TRBJ2-1; possibly TRBD1 for D (6 bases). Germline V gene data show CDR1 as SGHTA and CDR2 as FQGTGA. The V gene lost 4 bases and the J gene lost 0 bases, with 10 bases spanning the gap. The CDR3 spans 15 residues.

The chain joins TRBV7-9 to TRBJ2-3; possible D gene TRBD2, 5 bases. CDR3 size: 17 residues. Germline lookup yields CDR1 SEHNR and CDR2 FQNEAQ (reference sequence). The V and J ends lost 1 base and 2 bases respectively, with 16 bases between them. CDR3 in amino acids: CASSLGGSSAHTDTQYF. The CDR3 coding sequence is TGTGCCAGCAGCTTAGGAGGGTCCTCCGCTCACACAGATACGCAGTATTTT. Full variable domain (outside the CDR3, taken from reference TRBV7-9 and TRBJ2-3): DTGVSQNPRHKITKRGQNVTFRCDPISEHNRLYWYRQTLGQGPEFLTYFQNEAQLEKSRLLSDRFSAERPKGSFSTLEIQRTEQGDSAMYLCASSLGGSSAHTDTQYFGPGTRLTVL.

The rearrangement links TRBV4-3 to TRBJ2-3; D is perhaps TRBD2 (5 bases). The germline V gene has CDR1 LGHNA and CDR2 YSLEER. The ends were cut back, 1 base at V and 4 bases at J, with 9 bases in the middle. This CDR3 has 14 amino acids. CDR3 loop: CASSQGSGSDTQYF. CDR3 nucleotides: TGCGCCAGCAGCCAAGGGTCGGGGTCAGATACGCAGTATTTT.

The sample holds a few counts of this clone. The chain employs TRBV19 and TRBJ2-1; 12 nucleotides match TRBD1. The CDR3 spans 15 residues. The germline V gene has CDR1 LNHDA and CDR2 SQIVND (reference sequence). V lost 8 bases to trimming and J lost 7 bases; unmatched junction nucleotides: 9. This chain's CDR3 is CASGPGQGAGNEQFF. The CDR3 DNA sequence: TGTGCCAGTGGGCCGGGACAGGGGGCTGGAAATGAGCAGTTCTTC.

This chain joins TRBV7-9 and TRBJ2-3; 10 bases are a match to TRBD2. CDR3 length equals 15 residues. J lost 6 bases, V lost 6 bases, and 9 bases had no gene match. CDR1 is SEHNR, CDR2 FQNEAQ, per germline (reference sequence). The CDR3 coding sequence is TGTGCCAGCAGGCCACGAGCGGGGGGGGTGGATACGCAGTATTTT. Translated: CASRPRAGGVDTQYF.

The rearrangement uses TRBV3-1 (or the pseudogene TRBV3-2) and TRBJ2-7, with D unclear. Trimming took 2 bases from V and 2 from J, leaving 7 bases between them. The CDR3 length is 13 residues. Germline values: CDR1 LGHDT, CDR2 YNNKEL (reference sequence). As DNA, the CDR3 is TGTGCCAGCAGCCAAATCCAAACCTACGAGCAGTACTTC. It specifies CASSQIQTYEQYF.

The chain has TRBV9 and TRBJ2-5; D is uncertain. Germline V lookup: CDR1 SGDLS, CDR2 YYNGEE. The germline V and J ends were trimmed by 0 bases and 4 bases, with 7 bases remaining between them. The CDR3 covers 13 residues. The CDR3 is CASSVAAGETQYF. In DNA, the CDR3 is TGTGCCAGCAGCGTAGCTGCAGGAGAGACCCAGTACTTC.